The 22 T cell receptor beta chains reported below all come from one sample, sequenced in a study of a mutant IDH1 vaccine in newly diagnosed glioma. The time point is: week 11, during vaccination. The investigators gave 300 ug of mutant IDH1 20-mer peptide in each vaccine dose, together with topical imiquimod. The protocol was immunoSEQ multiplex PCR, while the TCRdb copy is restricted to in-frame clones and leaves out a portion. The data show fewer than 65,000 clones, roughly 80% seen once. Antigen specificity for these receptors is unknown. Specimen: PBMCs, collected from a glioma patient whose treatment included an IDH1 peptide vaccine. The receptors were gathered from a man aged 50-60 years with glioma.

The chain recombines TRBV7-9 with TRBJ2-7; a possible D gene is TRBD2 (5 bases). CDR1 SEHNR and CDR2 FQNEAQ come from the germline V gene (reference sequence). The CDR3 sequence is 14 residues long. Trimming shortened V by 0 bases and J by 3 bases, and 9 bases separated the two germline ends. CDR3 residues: CASSLAGVGYEQYF. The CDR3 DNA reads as TGTGCCAGCAGCTTAGCGGGAGTCGGCTACGAGCAGTACTTC.

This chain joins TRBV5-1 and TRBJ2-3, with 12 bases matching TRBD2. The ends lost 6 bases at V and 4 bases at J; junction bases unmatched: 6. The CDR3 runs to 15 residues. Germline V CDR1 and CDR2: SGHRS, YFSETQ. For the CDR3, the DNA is TGCGCCAGCACCTCTAGCGGGGGGGCTTCAGATACGCAGTATTTT. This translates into CASTSSGGASDTQYF.

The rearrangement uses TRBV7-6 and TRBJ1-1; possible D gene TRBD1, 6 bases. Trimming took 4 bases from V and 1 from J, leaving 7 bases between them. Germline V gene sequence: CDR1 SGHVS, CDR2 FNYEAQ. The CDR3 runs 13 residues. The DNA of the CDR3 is TGTGCCAGCAGCTGGGGACAGAACACTGAAGCTTTCTTT. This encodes CASSWGQNTEAFF.

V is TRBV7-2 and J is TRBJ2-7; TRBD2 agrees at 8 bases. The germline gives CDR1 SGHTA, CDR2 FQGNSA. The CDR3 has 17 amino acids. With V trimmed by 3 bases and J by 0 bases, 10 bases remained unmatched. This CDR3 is CASSLSGSRYFSYEQYF. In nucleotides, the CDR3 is TGTGCCAGCAGCTTGAGCGGGAGTCGGTACTTCTCCTACGAGCAGTACTTC.

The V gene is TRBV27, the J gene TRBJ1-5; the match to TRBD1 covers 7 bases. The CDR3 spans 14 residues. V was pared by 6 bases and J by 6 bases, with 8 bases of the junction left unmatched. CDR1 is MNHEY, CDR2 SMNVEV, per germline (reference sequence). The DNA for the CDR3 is TGTGCCAGCAGGGCAGGGGGATGGGGTCAGCCCCAGCATTTT. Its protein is CASRAGGWGQPQHF.

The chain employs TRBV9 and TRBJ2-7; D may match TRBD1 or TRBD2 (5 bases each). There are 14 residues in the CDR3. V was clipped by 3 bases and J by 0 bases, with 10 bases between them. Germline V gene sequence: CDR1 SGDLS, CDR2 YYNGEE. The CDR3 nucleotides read TGTGCCAGCAGCGCTCGGGACCGCTCCTACGAGCAGTACTTC. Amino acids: CASSARDRSYEQYF.

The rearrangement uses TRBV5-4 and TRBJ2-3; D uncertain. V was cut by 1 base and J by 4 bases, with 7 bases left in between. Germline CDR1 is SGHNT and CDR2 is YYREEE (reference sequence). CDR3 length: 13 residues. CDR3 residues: CASSLYGADTQYF. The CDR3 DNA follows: TGTGCCAGCAGCTTGTACGGTGCAGATACGCAGTATTTT.

The CDR3 nucleotides read TGTGCCAGCAGCTTAGAACTTCAGCCCCAGCATTTT. Protein sequence: CASSLELQPQHF. The chain links TRBV7-2 to TRBJ1-5; D remains unclear. CDR3 length: 12 amino acids. The V and J ends lost 1 base and 6 bases respectively, with 4 bases between them. Per the germline V gene, CDR1 is SGHTA and CDR2 is FQGNSA.

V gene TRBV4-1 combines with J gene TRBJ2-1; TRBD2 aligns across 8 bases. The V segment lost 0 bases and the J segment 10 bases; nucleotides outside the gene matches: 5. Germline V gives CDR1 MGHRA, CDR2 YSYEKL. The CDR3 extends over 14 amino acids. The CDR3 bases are TGCGCCAGCAGCCAAGATAGCCGGGGGGGGGAGCAGTTCTTC. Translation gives CASSQDSRGGEQFF.

CDR3: CASSQDPGDPYEQYF. The CDR3, as DNA: TGCGCCAGCAGCCAAGATCCAGGCGATCCCTACGAGCAGTACTTC. This sequence joins TRBV4-1 and TRBJ2-7; D gene uncertain. V was trimmed by 0 bases and J by 2 bases, leaving 11 bases between them. Germline-derived CDR1 and CDR2 are MGHRA and YSYEKL. The CDR3 consists of 15 residues.

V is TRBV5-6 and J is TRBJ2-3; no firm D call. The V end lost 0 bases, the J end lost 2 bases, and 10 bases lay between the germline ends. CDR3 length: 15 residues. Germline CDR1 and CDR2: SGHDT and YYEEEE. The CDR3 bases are TGTGCCAGCAGCTTGGGGGTAGGAAACACAGATACGCAGTATTTT. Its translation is CASSLGVGNTDTQYF.

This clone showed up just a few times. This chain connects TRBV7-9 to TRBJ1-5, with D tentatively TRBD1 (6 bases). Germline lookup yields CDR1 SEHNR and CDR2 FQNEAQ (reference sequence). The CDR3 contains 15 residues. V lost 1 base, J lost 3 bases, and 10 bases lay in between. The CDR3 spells CASSLGDTNNQPQHF. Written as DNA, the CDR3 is TGTGCCAGCAGCTTAGGGGACACTAACAATCAGCCCCAGCATTTT.

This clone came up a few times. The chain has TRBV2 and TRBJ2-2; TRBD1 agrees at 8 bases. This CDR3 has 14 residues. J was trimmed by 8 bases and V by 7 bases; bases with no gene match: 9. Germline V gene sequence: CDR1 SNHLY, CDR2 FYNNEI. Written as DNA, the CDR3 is TGTGCCAGCACCCTGACAGGGGCGGAGGGGGAGCTGTTTTTT. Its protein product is CASTLTGAEGELFF.

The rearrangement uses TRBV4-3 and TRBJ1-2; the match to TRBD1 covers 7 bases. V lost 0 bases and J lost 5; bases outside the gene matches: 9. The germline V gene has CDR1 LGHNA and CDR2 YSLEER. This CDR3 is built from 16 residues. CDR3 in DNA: TGCGCCAGCAGCCAAGATTTATGGTCACAGGGGTATGGCTACACCTTC. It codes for CASSQDLWSQGYGYTF.

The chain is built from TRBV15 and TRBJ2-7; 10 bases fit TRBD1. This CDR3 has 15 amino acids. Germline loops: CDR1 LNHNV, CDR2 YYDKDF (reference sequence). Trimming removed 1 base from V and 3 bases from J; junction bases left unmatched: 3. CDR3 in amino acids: CATSRARDRGYEQYF. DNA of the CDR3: TGTGCCACCAGCAGAGCCCGGGACAGGGGCTACGAGCAGTACTTC.

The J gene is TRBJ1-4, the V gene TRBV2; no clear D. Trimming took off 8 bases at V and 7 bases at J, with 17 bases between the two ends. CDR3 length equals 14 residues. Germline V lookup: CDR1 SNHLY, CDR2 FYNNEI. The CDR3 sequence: CASGATAAGEKLFF. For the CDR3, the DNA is TGTGCCAGCGGAGCTACCGCGGCAGGTGAAAAACTGTTTTTT.

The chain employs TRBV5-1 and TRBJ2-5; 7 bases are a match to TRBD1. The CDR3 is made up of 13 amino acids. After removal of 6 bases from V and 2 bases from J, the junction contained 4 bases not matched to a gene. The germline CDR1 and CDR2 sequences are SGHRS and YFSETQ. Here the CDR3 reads CASKAGGQETQYF. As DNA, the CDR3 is TGCGCCAGCAAGGCAGGGGGACAAGAGACCCAGTACTTC.

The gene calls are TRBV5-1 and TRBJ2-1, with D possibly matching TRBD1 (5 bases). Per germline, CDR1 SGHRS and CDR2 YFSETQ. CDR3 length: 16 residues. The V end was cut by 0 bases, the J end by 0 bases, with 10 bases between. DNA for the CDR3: TGCGCCAGCAGCTTGGGCGACAGCATCTCCTACAATGAGCAGTTCTTC. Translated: CASSLGDSISYNEQFF.

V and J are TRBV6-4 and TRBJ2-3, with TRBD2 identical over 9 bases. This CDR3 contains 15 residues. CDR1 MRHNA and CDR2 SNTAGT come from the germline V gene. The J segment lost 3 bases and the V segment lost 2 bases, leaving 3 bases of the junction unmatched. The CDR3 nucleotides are TGTGCCAGCAGTGACGGCGGGGGGGCGACAGATACGCAGTATTTT. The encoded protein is CASSDGGGATDTQYF.

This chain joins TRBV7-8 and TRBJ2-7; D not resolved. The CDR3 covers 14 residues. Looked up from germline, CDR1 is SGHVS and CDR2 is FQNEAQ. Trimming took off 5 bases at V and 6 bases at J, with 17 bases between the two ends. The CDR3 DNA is TGTGCCAGCAGCCTGGGCGTACACCCCGGCGAGCAGTACTTC. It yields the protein CASSLGVHPGEQYF.

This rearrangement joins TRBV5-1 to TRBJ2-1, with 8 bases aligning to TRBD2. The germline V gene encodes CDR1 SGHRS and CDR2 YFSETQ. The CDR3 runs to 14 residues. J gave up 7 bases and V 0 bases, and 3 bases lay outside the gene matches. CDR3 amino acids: CASSLDLAGNEQFF. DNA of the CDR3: TGCGCCAGCAGCTTGGATCTAGCGGGTAATGAGCAGTTCTTC.

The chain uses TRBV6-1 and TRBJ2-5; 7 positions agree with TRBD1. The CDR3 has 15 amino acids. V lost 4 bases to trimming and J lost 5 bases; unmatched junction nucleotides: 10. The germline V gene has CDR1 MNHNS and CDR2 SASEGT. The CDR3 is CASSVPGQWDETQYF. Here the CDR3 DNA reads TGTGCCAGCAGTGTACCGGGACAGTGGGATGAGACCCAGTACTTC.